This TCR beta chain emerged from a study of cytomegalovirus exposure and HLA in healthy donors (dated by TCRdb to the late 2010s). Broadly, across the study: In an earlier analysis of some 610 of the donors, approximately 300 Gb of sequence data and 117 million unique TCR beta sequences from 150 million to 200 million T cells were reported. Besides the first cohort of around 670 subjects, a separate validation cohort made up of roughly 120 different subjects was used. Donor age, sex, ethnicity and CMV serostatus were compiled together with the repertoire data. On average, 235,054 unique TCR beta nucleotide sequences were sequenced per donor among 398 genotyped donors of the cohort, with approximately 18% of those sequences being non-productive. The later analysis used no new phenotypic data to find candidate immune exposures, relying instead on TCR beta sequences and their occurrence across donors. Every repertoire in the discovery cohort had been generated on one and the same sequencing platform. An earlier analysis of around 580 of the donors used high-throughput TCR beta sequencing to judge whether each TCR beta V gene segment behaved as functional or pseudogenic. The study used immunosequencing to profile the T cell repertoires of about 670 subjects and linked those repertoires to cytomegalovirus serostatus. Of the 300 to 500 genotyped donors, approximately 81% were placed in the genetic ancestry cluster associated with self-reported Caucasian donors. A later genetic analysis took genome-wide SNP genotypes for about 65% of the 666 donors and used that subset as a discovery cohort. High-throughput TCR immunosequencing, statistical association of individual TCRs with disease status, and machine learning were combined to predict cytomegalovirus infection status. About 300 gigabases of sequencing data and tens of millions of unique TCR sequences were included in an early release covering about 620 HLA-typed donors. The number of typed donors differed by locus: 629-630 for A, B, C, DRB1 and DQB1; roughly 510 for DQA1; over 600 for DPA1; and approximately 450 for DPB1. A later analysis re-analyzed previously published TCR beta repertoires from 500 to 700 donors and added high-resolution HLA genotyping to study TCR occurrence patterns. HLA typing covered class I and class II loci at four-digit resolution. The study aimed to test whether cataloging public T cell receptors could reveal signatures of past pathogen exposure. Four to six DR-DQ haplotypes were handled as single units for association and clustering, since linkage in the cohort was strong. The research as a whole found: A further reported finding was that TCR beta sequences accurately predicted the HLA-A and HLA-B alleles for most subjects in the first cohort. At a false discovery rate of 0.05, a later analysis linked about 17,000 TCR beta sequences to specific HLA alleles. A group of highly shared sequence variants was considered likely to be a technical artifact of the sequencing pipeline. In a later genetic analysis, a missense DCLRE1C variant was associated with V-gene and J-gene trimming of TCR beta chains, and the association was replicated in an independent cohort. According to a later analysis, TCR association rates differed among HLA loci, with DRB1 alleles showing the most associated TCRs and HLA-C alleles showing the fewest. Because some donors lacked HLA typing at each locus, the association tests relied only on the typed subset. Compared with equally common non-associated chains, HLA-associated TCR beta chains in a later analysis were more clonally expanded and had lower generation probabilities. According to a later analysis, most CMV-associated TCR beta chains appeared to be HLA-restricted, and the HLA associations seemed to be driven largely by CMV exposure. Three of the identified cytomegalovirus-associated TCR beta chains were confirmed in vitro to be specific for cytomegalovirus antigens. A later genetic analysis reported fewer N-insertions in productive TCRs among donors in an Asian-associated ancestry cluster than the approximately 700-donor mean. Because counts were too low, seventeen rarely observed V segments, including chromosome 9 orphons, were left out of the earlier analysis of some 640 of the donors. In an earlier analysis of 500 to 650 of the donors, most TCR beta V segments appeared in productive rearrangements about 90% or about 30% of the time, broadly matching IMGT annotations. In this cohort, only TCR beta chains were sequenced, and detectable features were limited by the absence of alpha or paired-chain data. Correlated functional status among segregating V segments might reflect linkage disequilibrium, but an unknown experimental factor could not be ruled out. A later analysis reported that several top co-occurrence clusters appeared linked to parvovirus B19, influenza, CMV and Epstein-Barr virus. In the study, approximately 150 TCR beta chains were listed as associated with cytomegalovirus. CMV serostatus was the only immune exposure information available for the cohort. Sequencing depth was assumed to be roughly uniform across donors in the presence/absence analyses, though that assumption may not hold. Across donors, most TCR sequences were observed very rarely, whereas some public TCRs were present in many individuals. It was suggested by the authors that the approach could potentially be generalized to other disease states and immunological phenotypes. Cytomegalovirus status was reported to be diagnosed by the classifier with high specificity and sensitivity in both the original and validation cohorts. When HLA alleles, especially DR and DQ, strongly co-occurred, TCR associations were difficult to assign to individual alleles.

The cohort comprised some 680 healthy bone marrow donors. Cohort members were all nominally healthy when sampled, although unrecorded immune exposures were likely present. The donor was CMV seronegative and was included in the group of several hundred seronegative cohort members. Every donor gave a peripheral blood sample, and the peripheral blood mononuclear cells from that sample were used for TCR beta sequencing. The Qiagen DNeasy Blood Extraction Kit was used to extract genomic DNA from the blood cell samples. As for this clone: What this receptor recognizes is not known. Per-base qualities were not stored, and no clone one base away is much larger.

The protocol used for the library was the immunoSEQ multiplex PCR assay. A mixture of 60 forward primers for TCR Vbeta segments and 13 reverse primers for TCR Jbeta segments was used in the multiplex PCR. The CDR3 region of rearranged TCR beta genes was amplified from genomic DNA by a multiplex PCR assay. Amplified TCR beta libraries were sequenced as 87-base-pair reads on the Illumina HiSeq System. Under the source paper's analysis protocol: A later analysis tallied 70 million to 100 million unique TCR beta chains across the approximately 670 repertoires, and some 10 million of those chains were shared by two or more donors. Raw reads were error-corrected and collapsed into unique sequences by a nearest-neighbor algorithm in which closely related sequences were merged to remove PCR and sequencing errors. V, D and J gene segments were assigned by aligning CDR3 sequences to IMGT reference sequences. Each retained sequence needed at least a six-nucleotide match to both a V gene segment and a J gene segment. A rearrangement counted as productive if the CDR3 had no stop codons and remained in frame with V and J, and every other rearrangement counted as non-productive. Following IMGT convention, CDR3 was defined as the stretch from the second conserved V-encoded cysteine to the conserved J-encoded phenylalanine. The earlier analysis of roughly 590 of the donors excluded sequences that lacked an unambiguous match to a single V gene segment. In an earlier analysis of about 590 of the donors, a V segment was called functional when productive rearrangements were above 56.7%, and segregating when the standard deviation between donors exceeded 5%. A statistical classification framework was developed to diagnose cytomegalovirus status using the catalog of TCR beta chain sequences. In a later analysis, V and J genes were assigned by comparing TCR nucleotide sequences against IMGT/GENE-DB human TR gene sequences. A later analysis assigned CDR3 sequences and most-parsimonious VDJ recombination scenarios with the TCRdist pipeline. In a later analysis, every TCR beta chain was defined by the combination of its CDR3 amino acid sequence and its V-gene family, and reads without a unique V-gene family were dropped. To address suspected cross-contamination and a sequencing artifact, a later analysis removed 450 to 700 highly shared, low-generation-probability nucleotide sequences. In a later analysis, a clonal expansion index was calculated for each public chain from normalized within-repertoire ranks of inferred template counts. In a later analysis, generation probabilities were computed with a VDJ recombination model fitted to out-of-frame rearrangements, and the resulting probabilities were checked against IGoR. In a later analysis, TCR-TCR, TCR-HLA and TCR-CMV co-occurrence was scored with hypergeometric tests, and a repertoire-size bias correction was applied to TCR pairs. To estimate false discovery rates, a later analysis permuted the HLA or CMV assignments 20 times. A later analysis grouped co-occurring TCRs with DBSCAN, adding TCRdist sequence similarity when clustering within HLA-allele-positive subsets. For co-occurrence clustering, repertoires with fewer than 30,000 or more than 120,000 public chains were excluded, along with about five repertoires with anomalous nucleotide sharing. The table was pulled from immuneACCESS by TCRdb, which kept in-frame rearrangements only. Such tables lose some clones; where checked, under half of the loss comes from unresolved V genes, and the rest has no known cause. That table supplies the V and J calls and clone size; D and trimming were determined from the DNA. This sample holds more than 60,000 clones; around 80% were observed only once. The ten largest account for 2.9% of the sample.

Material: PBMCs. The sequence came from a woman younger than 45 in good health and CMV-seronegative.

The DNA sequence reads TGTGCCAGCAGCCCTGGGACTTCCGGGGAGCTGTTTTTT. Its protein reads: CASSPGTSGELFF. This chain is built from TRBV9 and TRBJ2-2; TRBD2 could be the D gene, as 6 bases match. The junction shows trimming of 4 bases on V and 6 bases on J, plus 10 bases between the germline ends. The CDR3 has 13 amino acids, counting the end cysteine and phenylalanine. Only the CDR3 region is kept as DNA, spanning 39 bases read in frame from base 1. CDR1 SGDLS and CDR2 YYNGEE are derived from the germline V gene.